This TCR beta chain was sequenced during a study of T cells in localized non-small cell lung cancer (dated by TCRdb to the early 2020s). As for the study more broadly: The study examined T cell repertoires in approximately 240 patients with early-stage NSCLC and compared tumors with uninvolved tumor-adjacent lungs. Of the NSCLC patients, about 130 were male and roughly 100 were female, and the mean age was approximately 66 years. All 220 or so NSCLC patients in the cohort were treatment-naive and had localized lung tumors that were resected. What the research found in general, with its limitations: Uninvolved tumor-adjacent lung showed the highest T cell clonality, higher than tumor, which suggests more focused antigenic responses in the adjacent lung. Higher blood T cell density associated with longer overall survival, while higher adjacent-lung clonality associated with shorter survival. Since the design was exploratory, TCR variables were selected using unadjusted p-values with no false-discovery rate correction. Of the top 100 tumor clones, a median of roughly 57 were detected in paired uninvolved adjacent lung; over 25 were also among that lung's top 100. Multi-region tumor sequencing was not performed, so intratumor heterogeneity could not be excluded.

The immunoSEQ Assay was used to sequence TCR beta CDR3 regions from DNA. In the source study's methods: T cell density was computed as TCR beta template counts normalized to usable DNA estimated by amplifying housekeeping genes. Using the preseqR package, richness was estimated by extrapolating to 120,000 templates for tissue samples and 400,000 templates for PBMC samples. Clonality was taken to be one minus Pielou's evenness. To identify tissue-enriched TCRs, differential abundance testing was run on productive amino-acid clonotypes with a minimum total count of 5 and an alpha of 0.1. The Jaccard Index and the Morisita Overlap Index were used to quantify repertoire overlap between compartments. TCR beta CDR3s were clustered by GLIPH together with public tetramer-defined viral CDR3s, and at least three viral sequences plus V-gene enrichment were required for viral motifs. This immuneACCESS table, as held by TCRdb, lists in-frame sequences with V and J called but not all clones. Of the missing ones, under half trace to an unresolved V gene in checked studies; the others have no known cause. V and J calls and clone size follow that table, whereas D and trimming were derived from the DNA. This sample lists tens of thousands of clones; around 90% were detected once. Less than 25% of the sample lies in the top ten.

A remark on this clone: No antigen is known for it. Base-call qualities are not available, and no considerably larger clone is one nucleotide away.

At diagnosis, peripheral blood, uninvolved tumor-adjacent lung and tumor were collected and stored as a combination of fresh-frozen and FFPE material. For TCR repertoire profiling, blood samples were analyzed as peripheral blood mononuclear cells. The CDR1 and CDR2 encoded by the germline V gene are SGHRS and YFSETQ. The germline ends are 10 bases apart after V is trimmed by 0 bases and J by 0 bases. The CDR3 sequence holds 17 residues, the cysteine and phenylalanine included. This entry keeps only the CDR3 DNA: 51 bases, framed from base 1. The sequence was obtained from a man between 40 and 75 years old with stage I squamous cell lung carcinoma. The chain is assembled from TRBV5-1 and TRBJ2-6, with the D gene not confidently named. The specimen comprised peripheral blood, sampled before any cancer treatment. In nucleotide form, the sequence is TGCGCCAGCAGCTTGGCCGCAGCCAACTCTGGGGCCAACGTCCTGACTTTC. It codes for CASSLAAANSGANVLTF.